The 24 T cell receptor beta chains reported below all come from one sample, sequenced in a study of spatial heterogeneity in lung cancer. Time point reported: sample taken at primary tumor resection. From tumor, nontumor lung or frozen PBMC, whole RNA was taken unsorted for sequencing. MiXCR, run by TCRdb on the 5' RACE reads, gives a single entry per CDR3 protein. The table has under 8,000 distinct CDR3 sequences, less than 5% seen once. The sequences come from normal lung tissue next to the tumor, collected at surgery. These receptors were obtained from a female donor with early-stage non-small cell lung cancer.

The sample holds many counts of this clonotype. This beta chain is a stray sequence in a library constructed for alpha chains; its clone size is not meaningful. This chain connects TRBV24-1 to TRBJ2-3; 11 bases are a match to TRBD1. In germline, CDR1 is KGHDR, CDR2 SFDVKD. V shed 0 bases, J shed 4 bases, and the junction held 5 bases outside the gene matches. The CDR3 has 17 amino acids. CDR3: CATSDLTDRGRPDTQYF. CDR3 bases: TGTGCCACCAGTGATTTGACGGACAGGGGGCGGCCAGATACGCAGTATTTT.

This clonotype counts as medium-sized (0.01 to 0.1%). This beta chain represents an off-target read in a library built for alpha chains; its size is of limited meaning. V usage is TRBV6-1 and J usage is TRBJ1-5, with D maybe TRBD1 (6 bases). The CDR3 is made up of 12 amino acids. V was pared by 7 bases and J by 5 bases, with 9 bases between. Germline CDR1 and CDR2: MNHNS and SASEGT. The CDR3, as DNA: TGTGCCAGCAAGAGGGGGGATCAGCCCCAGCATTTT. It specifies CASKRGDQPQHF.

In its sample, this clonotype was seen many times. This beta chain came through as a stray read in a library set up for alpha chains, and its size says little. The V and J genes are TRBV4-1 and TRBJ1-1; maybe TRBD1 (6 bases). The V gene lost 1 base and the J gene lost 11 bases, with 17 bases spanning the gap. Germline CDR1 reads MGHRA; CDR2 reads YSYEKL. The CDR3 is made up of 14 amino acids. This chain's CDR3 is CASSQVLTQGRAFF. DNA of the CDR3: TGCGCCAGCAGCCAAGTACTAACGCAGGGGCGGGCTTTCTTT.

By share, this clonotype ranks as medium-sized. This beta chain was picked up by a library intended for alpha chains and is off target, so its count carries little meaning. V usage is TRBV7-2 and J usage is TRBJ1-2; possible D gene TRBD1, 6 bases. The length of the CDR3 is 14 residues. Germline V gene sequence: CDR1 SGHTA, CDR2 FQGNSA. The ends were cut back, 5 bases at V and 0 bases at J, with 10 bases in the middle. The CDR3 sequence: CASSPRTANYGYTF. The CDR3 DNA reads as TGTGCCAGCAGCCCCCGGACAGCTAACTATGGCTACACCTTC.

In regard to this clonotype: A library prepared for alpha chains yielded this beta chain as an off-target read; its size is of little meaning. V gene TRBV20-1 combines with J gene TRBJ1-4; a weak D match, TRBD1 (6 bases). Trimming stripped 7 bases from V and 5 bases from J, with 14 bases between. CDR1 is DFQATT and CDR2 is SNEGSKA in the germline V gene (reference sequence). The CDR3 is 13 residues long. CDR3 sequence: CSVSDSLNEKLFF. Here the CDR3 DNA reads TGCAGTGTCTCGGACAGTCTCAATGAAAAACTGTTTTTT.

In regard to this clonotype: Being off target in a library aimed at alpha chains, this beta chain has a size of little meaning. The J gene is TRBJ1-1, the V gene TRBV6-5; D call uncertain. The CDR3 runs 12 residues. The germline V and J ends were trimmed by 5 bases and 3 bases, with 7 bases remaining between them. In germline, CDR1 is MNHEY, CDR2 SVGAGI. Here the CDR3 DNA reads TGTGCCAGCAGTCCTGGTTACACTGAAGCTTTCTTT. Translated, it gives CASSPGYTEAFF.

This clonotype was observed many times. Because this beta chain is a stray read in a library intended to capture alpha chains, its abundance should not be given much weight. The chain is built from TRBV12-3 or TRBV12-4 and TRBJ1-5, with a tentative D call TRBD1 (5 bases). Trimming left V 1 base short and J 1 base short, with 11 bases between. This CDR3 contains 16 residues. The CDR3 here is CASSLGGGVSNQPQHF. In nucleotides, the CDR3 is TGTGCCAGCAGTTTAGGGGGGGGTGTAAGCAATCAGCCCCAGCATTTT.

This clonotype was detected ten times or more. Because the library targeted alpha chains, this beta chain is an off-target read whose size means little. The J gene is TRBJ1-1, the V gene TRBV5-1; 10 bases line up with TRBD1. This CDR3 has 14 residues. V was pared by 1 base and J by 7 bases, with 4 bases of the junction left unmatched. Germline CDR1 SGHRS, CDR2 YFSETQ. CDR3 sequence reads: CASSLRTGGFEAFF. The DNA of the CDR3 is TGCGCCAGCAGCTTGAGGACAGGGGGATTTGAAGCTTTCTTT.

Of note for this clonotype: This beta chain appears as a stray read in a library generated for alpha chains; its size is not informative. The chain carries TRBV19 and TRBJ1-5; 8 bases align to TRBD1. Trimming removed 6 bases from V and 1 base from J; junction bases left unmatched: 8. The CDR3 has 16 residues. Per the germline V gene, CDR1 is LNHDA and CDR2 is SQIVND (reference sequence). Here the CDR3 reads CASSRQGLGSNQPQHF. DNA of the CDR3: TGTGCCAGTAGCAGACAGGGGTTAGGGAGCAATCAGCCCCAGCATTTT.

This clonotype was observed many times. This beta chain is off target for a library built for alpha chains, so its abundance means little. The gene calls are TRBV11-3 and TRBJ1-1; the D is unclear. V lost 0 bases, J lost 3 bases, and 5 bases lay in between. Germline V CDR1 and CDR2: SGHNT, YENEEA. This CDR3 spans 13 amino acids. CDR3 sequence reads: CASSLERYTEAFF. The CDR3 DNA is TGTGCCAGCAGCTTAGAGCGCTACACTGAAGCTTTCTTT.

Many counts were recorded for this clonotype. This beta chain represents an off-target read in a library built for alpha chains; its size is of limited meaning. This chain links TRBV5-1 with TRBJ2-3; the D is unclear. The CDR3 loop spans 14 amino acids. Germline CDR1 and CDR2: SGHRS and YFSETQ. V lost 4 bases and J 1 base, leaving 10 bases between the germline ends. CDR3 coding DNA: TGCGCCAGCAGCCGCCAGACTGGCACAGATACGCAGTATTTT. Encoded protein: CASSRQTGTDTQYF.

This clonotype is medium-sized within its sample. A library prepared for alpha chains yielded this beta chain as an off-target read; its size is of little meaning. The J gene is TRBJ2-5, the V gene TRBV28, with TRBD1 matching 12 bases. The V segment lost 6 bases and the J segment 3 bases; nucleotides outside the gene matches: 14. CDR1 and CDR2 from the germline V gene are MDHEN and SYDVKM. The CDR3 is made up of 18 amino acids. In DNA form, the CDR3 reads TGTGCCAGCAGCCCCCTCGGAAGGGGACAGGGGGCTGAAGAGACCCAGTACTTC. Its protein is CASSPLGRGQGAEETQYF. Together with reference TRBV28 and TRBJ2-5, the CDR3 gives the full variable domain: DVKVTQSSRYLVKRTGEKVFLECVQDMDHENMFWYRQDPGLGLRLIYFSYDVKMKEKGDIPEGYSVSREKKERFSLILESASTNQTSMYLCASSPLGRGQGAEETQYFGPGTRLLVL.

This clonotype occurred many times. This beta chain lies outside the target of a library built for alpha chains; its clone size means little. The rearrangement links TRBV19 to TRBJ2-2; 7 bases are a match to TRBD1. The length of the CDR3 is 15 residues. Germline CDR1 LNHDA, CDR2 SQIVND (reference sequence). J gave up 4 bases and V 5 bases, and 7 bases lay outside the gene matches. CDR3 coding DNA: TGTGCCAGTAGTTCCCCGGACAGGCGCACCGGGGAGCTGTTTTTT. Translating gives CASSSPDRRTGELFF.

This clonotype ranks as medium-sized. This beta chain slipped into a library made for alpha chains as a stray read, so its size is not meaningful. The V call is TRBV28, the J call TRBJ2-3, with D tentatively TRBD1 (5 bases). This CDR3 comprises 14 residues. Trimming shortened V by 3 bases and J by 3 bases, and 10 bases separated the two germline ends. From germline, CDR1 is MDHEN and CDR2 SYDVKM. The CDR3 loop reads CASSFLSGTDTQYF. The CDR3, as DNA: TGTGCCAGCAGTTTTTTGTCAGGGACAGATACGCAGTATTTT.

This clonotype has ten or more counts. This beta chain lies outside the target of a library built for alpha chains; its clone size means little. The chain links TRBV11-2 to TRBJ2-5, with a possible D match to TRBD2 (5 bases). The CDR3 is 14 amino acids. Germline loops: CDR1 SGHAT, CDR2 FQNNGV. Trimming took 4 bases from V and 1 from J, leaving 10 bases between them. As DNA, the CDR3 is TGTGCCAGCAGCTCTACCGGGATCCAAGAGACCCAGTACTTC. It yields the protein CASSSTGIQETQYF.

The sample holds many counts of this clonotype. The library was built for alpha chains, so this beta chain is an off-target read and its size means little. J is TRBJ2-5 and V is TRBV19; TRBD1 might be the D (6 bases). The CDR3 is 14 amino acids. Germline V gene lookup returns CDR1 LNHDA and CDR2 SQIVND (reference sequence). V was clipped by 3 bases and J by 11 bases, with 19 bases between them. The CDR3 loop is CASSIPGTGTFQYF. CDR3 sequence (DNA): TGTGCCAGTAGTATCCCCGGCACAGGGACCTTTCAGTACTTC.

In its sample, this clonotype was seen many times. This beta chain is an off-target read within a library intended for alpha chains, so its frequency means little. The V and J genes are TRBV30 and TRBJ1-1, with D hard to call. CDR3 length: 12 residues. The V gene's germline CDR1 is GTSNPN and CDR2 SVGIG (reference sequence). V gave up 3 bases and J gave up 4 bases, with 9 bases separating them. CDR3 in DNA: TGTGCCTGGAGCCCAAGGCGCACTGAAGCTTTCTTT. Translation gives CAWSPRRTEAFF.

This clonotype is termed medium-sized. This beta chain came through as a stray read in a library set up for alpha chains, and its size says little. This chain joins TRBV16 and TRBJ1-4; D is perhaps TRBD1 (5 bases). The CDR3 is 15 residues long. The V and J ends lost 4 bases and 6 bases respectively, with 15 bases between them. The germline V gene encodes CDR1 KGHSY and CDR2 FQNENV. The CDR3, as DNA: TGTGCCAGCAGCCCCCCTGGGGGTAGGGATGAAAAACTGTTTTTT. The encoded protein is CASSPPGGRDEKLFF.

This clonotype has a single count. This beta chain is an off-target read within a library intended for alpha chains, so its frequency means little. The chain has TRBV7-9 and TRBJ2-3; 7 nucleotides agree with TRBD1. The germline V gene has CDR1 SEHNR and CDR2 FQNEAQ (reference sequence). This CDR3 has 16 residues. The V segment lost 5 bases and the J segment 4 bases; nucleotides outside the gene matches: 12. The CDR3 region is CASSPRTGRGADTQYF. As DNA, the CDR3 is TGTGCCAGCAGCCCAAGGACAGGTCGAGGCGCAGATACGCAGTATTTT.

This clonotype rates as medium-sized. This beta chain lies outside the target of a library built for alpha chains; its clone size means little. The chain uses TRBV15 and TRBJ2-1, with D hard to call. Per the germline V gene, CDR1 is LNHNV and CDR2 is YYDKDF (reference sequence). V gave up 6 bases and J gave up 9 bases, with 12 bases separating them. CDR3 size: 12 residues. The CDR3 spells CATSPGLGEQFF. The CDR3 DNA reads as TGTGCCACCAGTCCCGGGTTGGGTGAGCAGTTCTTC.

This clonotype was observed at least ten times. Since it is a stray read in a library aimed at alpha chains, this beta chain has a size that is not meaningful. The chain combines TRBV7-2 with TRBJ2-3, with 9 nucleotides matching TRBD2. The germline V gene has CDR1 SGHTA and CDR2 FQGNSA. The CDR3 extends over 15 amino acids. The ends lost 5 bases at V and 2 bases at J; junction bases unmatched: 5. CDR3 nucleotides: TGTGCCAGCAGCGAAACTAGCGGGTTCACAGATACGCAGTATTTT. It is translated as CASSETSGFTDTQYF.

The sample holds many counts of this clonotype. Because this beta chain is a stray read in a library intended to capture alpha chains, its abundance should not be given much weight. This rearrangement joins TRBV19 to TRBJ2-6; D tentatively reads TRBD1 or TRBD2 (6 bases each). CDR1 and CDR2 from the germline V gene are LNHDA and SQIVND (reference sequence). The CDR3 covers 15 residues. The V gene lost 5 bases and the J gene lost 0 bases, with 8 bases spanning the gap. The CDR3 nucleotides are TGTGCCAGTAGTGGAGGGGGCTCTGGGGCCAACGTCCTGACTTTC. Protein sequence: CASSGGGSGANVLTF.

This clonotype was found many times. This beta chain is off target for a library built for alpha chains, so its abundance means little. The chain joins TRBV13 to TRBJ2-2, with 7 nucleotides matching TRBD2. V lost 7 bases and J lost 0; bases outside the gene matches: 5. CDR3 size: 15 residues. Germline-derived CDR1 and CDR2 are PRHDT and FYEKMQ (reference sequence). In nucleotides, the CDR3 is TGTGCCAGCACCCTGGGGAGGGCGAACACCGGGGAGCTGTTTTTT. Residues: CASTLGRANTGELFF.

This clonotype was detected many times. As an off-target read in a library built for alpha chains, this beta chain has a frequency of little significance. This chain connects TRBV4-1 to TRBJ1-3, with D unclear. The CDR3 spans 15 residues. The germline CDR1 and CDR2 sequences are MGHRA and YSYEKL. V shed 1 base and J shed 0 bases, with 7 bases lying between them. The CDR3 sequence is CASSQGVSSGNTIYF. The CDR3 DNA follows: TGCGCCAGCAGCCAAGGGGTTTCCTCTGGAAACACCATATATTTT.